One sample yielded the 4 T cell receptor beta chains listed below, sequenced in a study of blood T cell repertoires in COVID-19. The protocol was immunoSEQ multiplex PCR, while the TCRdb copy is restricted to in-frame clones and leaves out a portion. The sample records roughly 320,000 clones, 85% to 95% being singletons. Material for sequencing was PBMCs or T cells enriched from blood (not recorded which). These receptors were taken from a woman between 25 and 40 years old who had been exposed to COVID-19.

V usage is TRBV27 and J usage is TRBJ2-1; 8 bases fit TRBD1. V shed 3 bases and J 9 bases; nucleotides not matched to a gene: 7. The germline V gene encodes CDR1 MNHEY and CDR2 SMNVEV (reference sequence). The CDR3 totals 14 residues. In nucleotides, the CDR3 is TGTGCCAGCAGTTTCGGTCAGGGGGCTTTTGAGCAGTTCTTC. This translates into CASSFGQGAFEQFF.

J is TRBJ1-6 and V is TRBV6-6; tentatively, D is TRBD1 (5 bases). The CDR3 is made up of 14 amino acids. Per the germline V gene, CDR1 is MNHNY and CDR2 is SVGAGI (reference sequence). Trimming pared 6 bases from V and 6 bases from J, leaving 12 bases between. CDR3 residues: CASRMDMGNSPLHF. In DNA form, the CDR3 reads TGTGCCAGCAGAATGGACATGGGTAATTCACCCCTCCACTTT.

This clone has a count of ten or more. The J gene is TRBJ2-4, the V gene TRBV2, with a tentative D call TRBD1 (5 bases). CDR1 and CDR2 from the germline V gene are SNHLY and FYNNEI. The CDR3 runs 11 residues. Deletions cut 7 bases from V and 5 bases from J, with 6 bases between. The DNA for the CDR3 is TGTGCCAGCAAAGGGGAAAACATTCAGTACTTC. This translates into CASKGENIQYF.

This clone was recorded a few times. The chain joins TRBV6-2 or TRBV6-3 to TRBJ2-7, with 10 bases that match TRBD1. Per the germline V gene, CDR1 is MNHEY and CDR2 is SVGEGT. This CDR3 is 17 amino acids long. V lost 6 bases and J lost 7; bases outside the gene matches: 18. The CDR3 loop reads CASSSQGWDRGSEEQYF. CDR3 nucleotides: TGTGCCAGCAGCTCCCAAGGGTGGGACAGGGGATCAGAAGAGCAGTACTTC.